What follows are 8 T cell receptor beta chains derived from one specimen sequenced in a study of Graves' ophthalmopathy and Graves' hyperthyroidism. The authors amplified TCR beta CDR3 regions, and they did so from RNA transcripts for repertoire sequencing. HTBI primers served in a first-round RT-PCR, which a second-round multiplex PCR followed. TCRdb itself ran the multiplex PCR reads through MiXCR, one entry per CDR3 protein. The sample contains 200,000 to 250,000 distinct CDR3 sequences, 25% to 30% of which appear only once. Sequencing was done on a sample of peripheral blood. These TCRs come from a man in his forties or fifties with Graves' ophthalmopathy.

This clonotype was detected ten times or more. The rearrangement links TRBV7-9 to TRBJ2-7, with D perhaps matching TRBD1 (6 bases). Germline CDR1 and CDR2: SEHNR and FQNEAQ (reference sequence). CDR3 length: 13 residues. With 1 base removed from V and 4 bases from J, the gap between germline ends came to 8 bases. CDR3 in amino acids: CASSLEGGYEQYF. CDR3 coding DNA: TGTGCCAGCAGCTTAGAAGGGGGATACGAGCAGTACTTC.

The sample holds many counts of this clonotype. The V call is TRBV27, the J call TRBJ1-1; D might be TRBD1 (5 bases). Trimming shortened V by 5 bases and J by 3 bases, and 16 bases separated the two germline ends. The germline CDR1 and CDR2 sequences are MNHEY and SMNVEV (reference sequence). The CDR3 loop spans 15 amino acids. CDR3 DNA: TGTGCCAGCAGTGCGGCCCCTCGGGGCTACACTGAAGCTTTCTTT. This sequence encodes CASSAAPRGYTEAFF.

At least ten counts were recorded for this clonotype. The chain carries TRBV7-2 and TRBJ2-4; D might be TRBD1 or TRBD2, each matching 5 bases. V was trimmed by 5 bases and J by 7 bases, leaving 24 bases between them. CDR3 length equals 17 residues. From germline, CDR1 is SGHTA and CDR2 FQGNSA. The CDR3 loop is CASSPASGTSRGNIQYF. The DNA of the CDR3 is TGTGCCAGCAGCCCCGCCAGCGGAACCTCAAGGGGTAACATTCAGTACTTC.

The J gene is TRBJ1-5, the V gene TRBV19; TRBD1 might be the D (6 bases). Trimming left V 3 bases short and J 7 bases short, with 16 bases between. The CDR3 is 15 amino acids. Germline V gene lookup returns CDR1 LNHDA and CDR2 SQIVND (reference sequence). CDR3 DNA sequence: TGTGCCAGTAGTATTTCTGGGCAGGGGATGCAGCCCCAGCATTTT. Amino acid sequence: CASSISGQGMQPQHF. Complete variable domain (other parts from reference TRBV19 and TRBJ1-5): DGGITQSPKYLFRKEGQNVTLSCEQNLNHDAMYWYRQDPGQGLRLIYYSQIVNDFQKGDIAEGYSVSREKKESFPLTVTSAQKNPTAFYLCASSISGQGMQPQHFGDGTRLSIL.

The V gene is TRBV6-5, the J gene TRBJ1-2; weak D call: TRBD1 (6 bases). The CDR3 runs 13 residues. CDR1 and CDR2 from the germline V gene are MNHEY and SVGAGI. V shed 6 bases and J shed 4 bases, with 12 bases lying between them. The CDR3 DNA reads TGTGCCAGCAGCTACACAGGGTTCTATGGCTACACCTTC. Translating it yields CASSYTGFYGYTF.

For the CDR3, the DNA is TGTGCCAGCAGTTTGATAACAGGGCTCTACTCTGGGGCCAACGTCCTGACTTTC. Translation gives CASSLITGLYSGANVLTF. This chain joins TRBV28 and TRBJ2-6; possible D gene TRBD1, 6 bases. This CDR3 spans 18 amino acids. Germline V CDR1 and CDR2: MDHEN, SYDVKM. V shed 3 bases and J shed 0 bases, with 15 bases lying between them.

The table lists this clonotype with many counts. This rearrangement joins TRBV19 to TRBJ1-5; D gene uncertain. This CDR3 has 14 amino acids. Trimming removed 5 bases from V and 0 bases from J, with 8 bases in between. Germline CDR1 is LNHDA and CDR2 is SQIVND (reference sequence). The DNA for the CDR3 is TGTGCCAGTAGTGGGCGACATAGCAATCAGCCCCAGCATTTT. Translated, it gives CASSGRHSNQPQHF.

This clonotype was recorded many times. The rearrangement links TRBV12-3 or TRBV12-4 to TRBJ1-1, with D possibly matching TRBD1 (6 bases). The CDR3 is made up of 15 amino acids. Trimming shortened V by 6 bases and J by 3 bases, and 17 bases separated the two germline ends. The CDR3, as DNA: TGTGCCAGCAGAAGGACAGCTTGGCGGGACACTGAAGCTTTCTTT. Amino acid sequence: CASRRTAWRDTEAFF.